This T cell receptor beta chain was identified in a study of cytomegalovirus exposure and HLA in healthy donors. General study points: Later analysis suggested most CMV-associated TCR beta chains were HLA-restricted.

Donors in the study were healthy people who gave bone marrow. Donors had nominal health at sampling but likely had unrecorded immune exposures. The CDR3 contains 15 residues. The V gene's germline CDR1 is SEHNR and CDR2 FQNEAQ (reference sequence). Trimming took off 5 bases at V and 1 base at J, with 14 bases between the two ends. A note on this clone: The antigen remains undetermined.

PCR used 60 Vbeta primers and 13 Jbeta primers. Produced via immunoSEQ multiplex PCR; TCRdb's table is partial and in-frame only. The sample lists about 160,000 clones, approximately 81% seen once, with 2.4% in the top ten. Sequenced input: PBMCs. The TCR comes from a male donor in good health and CMV-seronegative. The chain joins TRBV7-9 to TRBJ1-1; D is possibly TRBD1 (5 bases). The CDR3 region has the DNA TGTGCCAGCAGCCGTGGGGGACTCAGGAACACTGAAGCTTTCTTT. It encodes CASSRGGLRNTEAFF.